This is a list of T cell receptor beta chains from one sample in a study of T cell repertoires in cytomegalovirus infection. TCRdb reanalysed the reads using MiXCR and keeps one entry per CDR3 protein. This sample has roughly 500,000 distinct CDR3 sequences, with around a third found just once. No antigen has been identified for these receptors. Material: cultured PBMCs, obtained from culture after CMV antigen stimulation. Source of these receptors: a human donor in good health (CMV status not recorded). Some clones in this sample may be carry-over from other donors' samples. CDR3s include the opening cysteine and the closing phenylalanine or tryptophan. A D gene is named only where the DNA matches it firmly. Clone sizes are given selectively: once, few, many, or a class where the clone is expanded.

d_call j_call v_call clone_size cdr3_nt cdr3_aa
TRBD1 TRBJ2-5 TRBV7-2 many TGTGCCAGCAGCCGGGACAGGGCTGTGAGGGAGACCCAGTACTTC CASSRDRAVRETQYF
NA TRBJ2-5 TRBV7-8 many TGTGCCAGCAGCTTAGCAAGGATTGGCAGGGGAAAAGAGACCCAGTACTTC CASSLARIGRGKETQYF
TRBD2 TRBJ2-3 TRBV20-1 NA TGCAGTGCTAGACCTGGGACTATTCGTCATACGCAGTATTTT CSARPGTIRHTQYF
NA TRBJ2-7 TRBV28 NA TGTGCCAGCATTAAAGGGGGGAGCTCCTACGAGCAGTACTTC CASIKGGSSYEQYF
TRBD1 TRBJ1-5 TRBV7-9 NA TGTGCCAGCAGCTTAGGGCAGGGGGCGATGCCCCAGCATTTT CASSLGQGAMPQHF
NA TRBJ2-7 TRBV12-3/TRBV12-4 NA TGTGCCAGCAGACCCACAGGGATACCCACTCAGTACTTC CASRPTGIPTQYF
TRBD1 TRBJ2-7 TRBV6-2/TRBV6-3 few TGTGCCAGCAGTTTCCCGGGACAGGGGGAGCAGTACTTC CASSFPGQGEQYF
TRBD2 TRBJ2-3 TRBV7-2 few TGTGCCAGCAGCCTCCAACTAGCGGACACAGATACGCAGTATTTT CASSLQLADTDTQYF
NA TRBJ2-5 TRBV12-3/TRBV12-4 few TGTGCCAGCAGTCCTCCACGGCGGGAGACCCAGTACTTC CASSPPRRETQYF
NA TRBJ1-5 TRBV2 NA TGTGCCAGCACCCGGGACCTTACCAATCAGCCCCAGCATTTT CASTRDLTNQPQHF